The T cell receptor beta chain described here comes from a study of post-analysis software for immune sequencing data (dated by TCRdb to about 2015). Turning to the overall study: Recorded disease courses included relapsing-remitting, secondary progressive and progressive-relapsing multiple sclerosis, with some patients lacking subtype annotation. The patient repertoires were set against 10 or so previously published healthy control repertoires from donors whose ages ranged from roughly 6 to 27 years. A subset of samples was prepared in parallel using single-end sample barcoding, then pooled and co-amplified after Illumina adapter ligation. What the research found in general, with its limitations: Direct clustering with F measure showed strong co-clustering of samples prepared in the same batch, prompting a batch-effect correction. Significantly higher frequencies in patients than in controls were found for several TRBV segments, including TRBV5-6, TRBV5-1 and TRBV20-1. The control group was slightly older than the multiple sclerosis patient group. Compared with controls, multiple sclerosis patients had significantly lower normalized Chao1 diversity, a finding suggesting substantial peripheral T-cell clonal expansion.

Library preparation employed PCR. Sequencer: Illumina HiSeq 2500. Unique molecular identifiers were incorporated into TCR beta cDNA libraries to reduce PCR and sequencing biases. Per 1 to 10 million input T cells, some 500,000 cDNA molecules were obtained, such that each molecule approximated one T cell. The patient libraries were prepared and sequenced with the same protocol used for the earlier healthy control dataset. Within a given batch, samples were prepared together, multiplexed and sequenced on the same HiSeq lane. In the paper's pipeline: Raw barcoded reads were processed with MIGEC, discarding single-read molecular identifier groups before consensus assembly and CDR3 extraction. Clonotype tables were post-analysed with VDJtools, normalizing diversity by down-sampling all datasets to the smallest sample size. Repertoire overlap clustering matched CDR3 amino acid but not nucleotide sequences to correct batch-related cross-sample contamination. The public reads were run again by TCRdb, first through fastp at Q25 and then through MiXCR, and only productive beta chains were kept. Each record represents a unique CDR3 protein, reported with the most common genes and DNA among its rows. Here the V and J calls rest on TCRdb's processing, not on the authors' analysis. For this sample there are hundreds of thousands of distinct CDR3 sequences; 40% to 55% appear just once. The ten biggest clones cover around 10% of the sample.

To demonstrate the VDJtools post-analysis software, the study profiled TCR beta repertoires from the peripheral blood of approximately twelve young patients with multiple sclerosis. Multiple sclerosis patients were children and adolescents aged roughly 6 to 17 years. A note on this clonotype: What this receptor recognizes is not known. Qualities for individual bases were not recorded, and no much larger clone is one base off.

V lost 7 bases and J lost 7 bases, and the count of bases not matched to a germline gene is 20. The germline V gene provides CDR1 SQVTM and CDR2 ANQGSEA. From cysteine to phenylalanine, the CDR3 is 18 amino acids long. Only the CDR3 portion is preserved as DNA: 54 bases, with reading frame beginning at the first base. The source material was blood. This TCR was recovered from a girl between 5 and 17 years old with multiple sclerosis. The rearrangement combines TRBV29-1 with TRBJ2-1; 12 central nucleotides agree with TRBD2. The DNA is as follows: TGCAGCGGCCGACCGGGACTAGCGGGCCCCGACTGGGGGAATGAGCAGTTCTTC. This encodes CSGRPGLAGPDWGNEQFF.